Described below is a single T cell receptor (beta chain) sequence and its context. Its target is unknown. Time point given: baseline pretreatment blood. Described treatment: 15 Gy SBRT to primary tumor, nephrectomy 4 weeks later. Blood was sampled at baseline, 2 weeks and 4 weeks after SBRT. This sample is part of a study of radiation and T cells in renal cell carcinoma. Study context: Nephrectomy followed 15 Gy stereotactic body radiation by 4 weeks. Whole-study findings and limits: In blood, top tumor clones expanded by 2 weeks, shrinking by 4.

With V trimmed by 3 bases and J by 4 bases, 0 bases remained unmatched. CDR1 KGHSH and CDR2 LQKENI come from the germline V gene. CDR3 length: 14 amino acids. Clones were read by immunoSEQ multiplex PCR, and TCRdb kept only the in-frame ones, dropping some. Altogether about 130,000 clones are present, around nine tenths being singletons, with the ten largest covering approximately 12%. The sequence was obtained from a woman between 45 and 65 years old with renal cell carcinoma. V usage is TRBV18 and J usage is TRBJ2-3, with 11 bases that match TRBD2. The sample consisted of blood, taken from a patient whose treatment included radiotherapy and nephrectomy. The CDR3, as DNA: TGTGCCAGCTCACCTAGCGGGGGGGCAGATACGCAGTATTTT. Translated: CASSPSGGADTQYF.